What follows are 21 T cell receptor beta chains derived from one specimen sequenced in a study of T cell repertoires in aging, cancer and after chemotherapy. Amplification of TCR beta used genomic DNA extracted from peripheral blood. A mixed TRB-A/B primer pool amplified rearranged TRB by multiplex touch-down PCR. Each CDR3 protein is one row after TCRdb ran MiXCR on the multiplex PCR reads. Of fewer than 8,500 distinct CDR3 sequences listed, about 30% are singletons. The sample comprised blood. The receptor source for this set is a human donor with a blood cancer.

This sequence joins TRBV6-1 and TRBJ2-5, with D possibly being TRBD2 (5 bases). The CDR3 totals 16 residues. Trimming left V 0 bases short and J 4 bases short, with 15 bases between. Germline V lookup: CDR1 MNHNS, CDR2 SASEGT. CDR3 sequence (DNA): TGTGCCAGCAGTGAAGCGGCGGCCGGGGTACGAGAGACCCAGTACTTC. Protein sequence: CASSEAAAGVRETQYF.

The gene calls are TRBV12-3 or TRBV12-4 and TRBJ1-2; D is unclear. V lost 3 bases, J lost 5 bases, and 19 bases lay in between. The CDR3 consists of 16 residues. DNA of the CDR3: TGTGCCAGCAGTTTCGGTCAGCCGAAGGGTATATATGGCTACACCTTC. It yields the protein CASSFGQPKGIYGYTF.

The table lists this clonotype with a few counts. The chain carries TRBV27 and TRBJ2-3; 10 bases are a match to TRBD2. The CDR3 is 17 amino acids. Germline-derived CDR1 and CDR2 are MNHEY and SMNVEV (reference sequence). The J segment lost 6 bases and the V segment lost 3 bases, leaving 12 bases of the junction unmatched. DNA of the CDR3: TGTGCCAGCAGTTTTTCTGTGACTAGCGGGCCCCGGGATACGCAGTATTTT. This translates into CASSFSVTSGPRDTQYF.

This clonotype is medium-sized in the sample. The chain recombines TRBV11-3 with TRBJ2-2; TRBD2 matches at 13 bases. Trimming at V came to 3 bases and at J to 1 base, leaving 5 bases not matched to a gene. The CDR3 extends over 18 amino acids. CDR1 SGHNT and CDR2 YENEEA come from the germline V gene. The CDR3 DNA follows: TGTGCCAGCAGCTTGGGGGGACTAGCGGGGTTGAACACCGGGGAGCTGTTTTTT. Protein sequence: CASSLGGLAGLNTGELFF.

In the case of this clonotype: A much bigger clone sits one base away, suggesting this may be a read error. This sequence joins TRBV12-3 or TRBV12-4 and TRBJ2-2, with D perhaps TRBD1 (5 bases). Trimming pared 5 bases from V and 1 base from J, leaving 14 bases between. The CDR3 covers 16 residues. Here the CDR3 reads CASSGHRSKNTGELFF. The CDR3, as DNA: TGTGCCAGCAGTGGACACAGGAGTAAGAACACCGGGGAGCTGTTTTTT.

The sample holds a few counts of this clonotype. This chain joins TRBV5-6 and TRBJ2-7, with D maybe TRBD2 (5 bases). The germline V gene encodes CDR1 SGHDT and CDR2 YYEEEE. Trimming took 1 base from V and 2 from J, leaving 7 bases between them. The CDR3 is 13 amino acids. The CDR3: CASSLSGTYEQYF. CDR3 in DNA: TGTGCCAGCAGCTTGAGCGGCACCTACGAGCAGTACTTC.

Relative to its sample, this clonotype is medium-sized. The J gene is TRBJ2-7, the V gene TRBV19; possibly TRBD1 for D (5 bases). Deletions cut 6 bases from V and 6 bases from J, with 15 bases between. Germline lookup yields CDR1 LNHDA and CDR2 SQIVND (reference sequence). The CDR3 runs to 13 residues. The CDR3, as DNA: TGTGCCAGTAGCAGACAGACGGCACTCGAGCAGTACTTC. Its translation: CASSRQTALEQYF.

This clonotype has a handful of counts. The chain employs TRBV12-3 or TRBV12-4 and TRBJ1-2; TRBD1 aligns across 7 bases. Trimming cost V 6 bases and J 0 bases; bases outside gene matches: 1. The CDR3 sequence is 13 residues long. CDR3 DNA: TGTGCCAGCAGGGGACAGCCTAACTATGGCTACACCTTC. It specifies CASRGQPNYGYTF.

This clonotype qualifies as medium-sized. This chain joins TRBV12-3 or TRBV12-4 and TRBJ2-3, with 8 bases lining up with TRBD1. With 5 bases clipped from V and 3 bases from J, the junction kept 13 bases outside the gene matches. The CDR3 runs to 17 residues. CDR3 loop: CASSLNGRTGMTDTQYF. DNA of the CDR3: TGTGCCAGCAGTCTCAATGGGAGGACAGGGATGACAGATACGCAGTATTTT.

This clonotype came up a few times. The chain couples TRBV6-4 to TRBJ1-5; tentative D call: TRBD1 (5 bases). This CDR3 spans 13 amino acids. The V end lost 3 bases, the J end lost 3 bases, and 6 bases lay between the germline ends. The V gene's germline CDR1 is MRHNA and CDR2 SNTAGT. The CDR3 DNA follows: TGTGCCAGCAGTGAACAGGCCAATCAGCCCCAGCATTTT. It specifies CASSEQANQPQHF.

The chain carries TRBV7-2 and TRBJ2-1; D not certain. The CDR3 is made up of 12 amino acids. V was trimmed by 3 bases and J by 4 bases, leaving 4 bases between them. CDR1 SGHTA and CDR2 FQGNSA come from the germline V gene. The DNA for the CDR3 is TGTGCCAGCAGCTTGTTGTACAATGAGCAGTTCTTC. This encodes CASSLLYNEQFF. The full variable domain, rest sourced from reference TRBV7-2 and TRBJ2-1, is GAGVSQSPSNKVTEKGKDVELRCDPISGHTALYWYRQSLGQGLEFLIYFQGNSAPDKSGLPSDRFSAERTGGSVSTLTIQRTQQEDSAVYLCASSLLYNEQFFGPGTRLTVL.

This clonotype is classed as medium-sized (0.01 to 0.1%). The chain employs TRBV15 and TRBJ2-1, with unresolved D. The CDR3 is 15 amino acids. CDR1 is LNHNV, CDR2 YYDKDF, per germline (reference sequence). V lost 3 bases and J 6 bases, leaving 15 bases between the germline ends. CDR3 coding DNA: TGTGCCACCAGCAGGAGTCCCTCCTCGAGCAATGAGCAGTTCTTC. It specifies CATSRSPSSSNEQFF.

This clonotype showed up just a few times. The chain uses TRBV18 and TRBJ2-7; D is possibly TRBD1 (6 bases). From germline, CDR1 is KGHSH and CDR2 LQKENI. V lost 8 bases and J 2 bases, leaving 13 bases between the germline ends. The CDR3 consists of 13 residues. The CDR3: CASPQGKAYEQYF. In DNA form, the CDR3 reads TGTGCCAGCCCTCAGGGGAAGGCCTACGAGCAGTACTTC.

The chain employs TRBV19 and TRBJ1-4; the D is unclear. The germline gives CDR1 LNHDA, CDR2 SQIVND (reference sequence). Trimming cost V 0 bases and J 1 base, with 12 bases left between them. This CDR3 spans 17 amino acids. CDR3 nucleotide sequence: TGTGCCAGTAGTATAGATCTATGGAGGGAAACTAATGAAAAACTGTTTTTT. Translation gives CASSIDLWRETNEKLFF.

The gene calls are TRBV15 and TRBJ2-1, with 9 bases lining up with TRBD2. This CDR3 has 14 residues. V lost 5 bases to trimming and J lost 10 bases; unmatched junction nucleotides: 9. Germline V gene sequence: CDR1 LNHNV, CDR2 YYDKDF (reference sequence). The CDR3 is CATSLSSGEHEQFF. In nucleotides, the CDR3 is TGTGCCACCAGCCTGTCTAGCGGGGAACACGAGCAGTTCTTC.

Concerning this clonotype itself: A read error may explain this, as a much larger clone is one base away. The rearrangement links TRBV6-6 to TRBJ2-1; tentative D call: TRBD2 (6 bases). This CDR3 is 14 amino acids long. Per the germline V gene, CDR1 is MNHNY and CDR2 is SVGAGI (reference sequence). CDR3 amino acids: CASSGGSAYNEHFF. The DNA of the CDR3 is TGTGCCAGCAGTGGGGGGTCCGCCTACAATGAGCATTTCTTC.

V is TRBV12-3 or TRBV12-4 and J is TRBJ1-1; 9 bases are a match to TRBD1. This CDR3 contains 14 residues. The junction had 1 base not matched to a gene; V was cut back by 5 bases and J by 0 bases. CDR3 region: CASSRTGVNTEAFF. The CDR3 DNA follows: TGTGCCAGCAGTCGGACAGGGGTGAACACTGAAGCTTTCTTT.

The chain combines TRBV5-5 with TRBJ2-5; D unclear. CDR3 length equals 12 residues. Germline V gene sequence: CDR1 SGHKS, CDR2 YYEKEE (reference sequence). The V end was cut by 4 bases, the J end by 5 bases, with 9 bases between. The CDR3, as DNA: TGTGCCAGCAGCGATTTTCGGGAGACCCAGTACTTC. Its protein product is CASSDFRETQYF.

In its sample, this clonotype was seen a few times. This sequence joins TRBV7-9 and TRBJ1-5; D call uncertain. From germline, CDR1 is SEHNR and CDR2 FQNEAQ (reference sequence). The CDR3 length is 14 residues. The ends were cut back, 1 base at V and 9 bases at J, with 13 bases in the middle. The CDR3 DNA follows: TGTGCCAGCAGCTTAGGGCAGAAGGAAGGGCCCCAGCATTTT. This gives the protein CASSLGQKEGPQHF.

This clonotype has more than one count but fewer than ten. This chain links TRBV5-4 with TRBJ2-3; D might be TRBD2 (5 bases). This CDR3 has 15 amino acids. Trimming cost V 3 bases and J 4 bases, with 15 bases left between them. Per the germline V gene, CDR1 is SGHNT and CDR2 is YYREEE (reference sequence). The CDR3 nucleotides are TGTGCCAGCAGCTCCGGACTCCCTAGGGCAGATACGCAGTATTTT. Translated, it gives CASSSGLPRADTQYF.

This clonotype was seen more than once but under ten times. J is TRBJ2-5 and V is TRBV19; 9 bases match TRBD1. The CDR3 is 15 residues long. V gave up 3 bases and J gave up 4 bases; unmatched junction bases: 6. Germline CDR1 reads LNHDA; CDR2 reads SQIVND (reference sequence). CDR3 coding DNA: TGTGCCAGTAGTATTAGCACAGGGGGCACAGAGACCCAGTACTTC. This translates into CASSISTGGTETQYF.